The rows below give T cell receptor beta chains drawn from one sample of a study of blood T cells in healthy people across ages. A single record per CDR3 protein comes from TCRdb applying MiXCR to the 5' RACE reads. The profile covers about 840,000 distinct CDR3 sequences, with 25% to 30% appearing a single time and roughly a tenth taken by the ten largest. In addition, the sample was reused for a study of T cells of mothers and their children.

Sequenced sample: blood. These receptors were obtained from a woman in her thirties or forties in good health. Both conserved end residues are part of each CDR3. The D gene is left open where the match is weak. Not all rows give a size; the values are once, few, many and, for expanded clones, a class.

clone size: few; D gene: TRBD2; J gene: TRBJ2-7; V gene: TRBV6-5; CDR3 protein: CASRERGPYELYF; CDR3 DNA: TGTGCCAGCAGGGAGCGGGGGCCCTACGAGCTGTACTTC
clone size: few; D gene: .; J gene: TRBJ1-1; V gene: TRBV5-1; CDR3 protein: CASSFRPGPKNTEAFF; CDR3 DNA: TGCGCCAGCAGCTTCAGGCCGGGACCTAAGAACACTGAAGCTTTCTTT
clone size: many; D gene: TRBD1; J gene: TRBJ2-7; V gene: TRBV5-1; CDR3 protein: CASSLGTGKYEQYF; CDR3 DNA: TGCGCCAGCAGCTTGGGGACAGGGAAATACGAGCAGTACTTC
clone size: many; D gene: TRBD1; J gene: TRBJ1-2; V gene: TRBV7-2; CDR3 protein: CASSPGTGVLYGYTF; CDR3 DNA: TGTGCCAGCAGCCCCGGGACAGGGGTTCTCTACGGCTACACCTTC
clone size: many; D gene: .; J gene: TRBJ2-7; V gene: TRBV7-2; CDR3 protein: CASREGTAPTYEQYF; CDR3 DNA: TGTGCCAGCAGGGAGGGGACGGCTCCCACCTACGAGCAGTACTTC
clone size: many; D gene: .; J gene: TRBJ2-7; V gene: TRBV7-6; CDR3 protein: CASSLGKTFYEQYF; CDR3 DNA: TGTGCCAGCAGCTTAGGTAAAACCTTCTACGAGCAGTACTTC
clone size: .; D gene: TRBD1; J gene: TRBJ2-3; V gene: TRBV5-1; CDR3 protein: CASSLRTGEVHTQYF; CDR3 DNA: TGCGCCAGCAGCCTAAGGACAGGGGAAGTTCATACGCAGTATTTT
clone size: .; D gene: .; J gene: TRBJ2-7; V gene: TRBV12-3/TRBV12-4; CDR3 protein: CASSARGARLPYEQYF; CDR3 DNA: TGTGCCAGCAGTGCTAGGGGCGCCCGACTCCCCTACGAGCAGTACTTC
clone size: many; D gene: TRBD1; J gene: TRBJ2-5; V gene: TRBV27; CDR3 protein: CASSGQGQTQYF; CDR3 DNA: TGTGCCAGCAGCGGACAGGGACAGACCCAGTACTTC
clone size: few; D gene: .; J gene: TRBJ2-1; V gene: TRBV7-9; CDR3 protein: CASSSSGSYNEQFF; CDR3 DNA: TGTGCCAGCAGCTCAAGTGGCTCCTACAATGAGCAGTTCTTC